This T cell receptor beta chain was recorded in a study of blood T cell repertoires in COVID-19 (dated by TCRdb to about 2020). General notes on the study: Samples covering the acute and convalescent phases of COVID-19 were provided by collaborators in the United States, Italy and Spain. A de-identified subject ID, COVID-19 status, age in years and sex were almost always included in the sample metadata. The prospective study material was composed of cDNA or gDNA derived from T cells, B-cell-depleted T cells, or PBMCs. The repertoires were released in a freely available public database meant as a resource for research on the immune response to SARS-CoV-2. Deeply sampled blood TCRbeta repertoires from subjects exposed to, actively infected with, or recovered from COVID-19 were included in the dataset. Where available, HLA class I and class II types were obtained from metadata supplied by the sample provider rather than from assay-based typing. The samples were drawn from two sources: the first 160 participants of the ongoing ImmuneRACE study, and over 1,000 subjects contributed by 6 global collaborators.

TCRbeta CDR3 regions were amplified from genomic DNA by means of the immunoSEQ Assay, a bias-controlled multiplex PCR. On the study's bioinformatics: Within the assay, amplification of reference gene primers was used to estimate how many nucleated cells each sample contained. To quantify the absolute abundance of each unique TCRbeta CDR3 rearrangement, sequence reads were collapsed and filtered. Productive Simpson clonality was computed per sample as the square root of Simpson's diversity index over productive rearrangements. In its TCRdb copy, this immuneACCESS table keeps in-frame sequences only and misses some clones. Where compared with another copy, unresolved V genes explain less than half of these, and the others have no known cause. The V and J calls and clone size are taken from that table; D and trimming were inferred from the DNA. Recorded for this sample are approximately 200,000 clones; about 90% of them occurred a single time. The leading ten clones occupy 1.9% of the sample.

Collaborating institutions collected whole blood in K2EDTA tubes following their own protocols. For TCRbeta analysis, collaborators shipped samples in one of three forms: frozen whole blood, isolated PBMCs, or DNA extracted from either of those sample types. What the research found in general, with its limitations: How much clinical and demographic metadata was included differed by source and by participant, and the metadata was provided uncurated.

About this clone: Its antigen remains unidentified. Nothing much larger sits one base from this clone, and base qualities are not available.

The CDR3 holds 13 amino acids from the cysteine to the phenylalanine. CDR3 DNA is the only sequence kept; it has 39 bases, read in frame from the first base. The receptor comes from a man aged 40-49 years with active or convalescent COVID-19. Material: peripheral blood. Rearrangement joined TRBV21-1 to TRBJ1-5; no check of the table's D call, TRBD1, against the DNA was made. TRBV21-1 is termed a pseudogene. The DNA sequence follows: TGTGCCAGCAGCAGGCCAGGGTTACAGCCCCAGCATTTT. It translates as CASSRPGLQPQHF.